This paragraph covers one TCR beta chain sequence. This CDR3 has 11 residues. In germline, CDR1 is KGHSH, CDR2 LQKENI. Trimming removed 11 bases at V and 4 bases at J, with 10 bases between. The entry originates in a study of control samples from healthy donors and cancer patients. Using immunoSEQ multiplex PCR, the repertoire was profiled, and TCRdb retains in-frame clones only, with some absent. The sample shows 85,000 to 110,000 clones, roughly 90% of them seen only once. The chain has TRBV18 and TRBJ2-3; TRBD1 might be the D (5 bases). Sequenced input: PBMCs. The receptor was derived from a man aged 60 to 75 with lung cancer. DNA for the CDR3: TGTGCCGCAAGGGGTGCAGATACGCAGTATTTT. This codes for CAARGADTQYF.